This T cell receptor (beta chain) was identified during a study of cytomegalovirus exposure and HLA in healthy donors. Study-wide points: The later analysis indicated that the majority of CMV-associated TCR beta chains appeared HLA-restricted. Follow-up analysis seemed to connect common viral pathogens with several of the most significant clusters identified. The authors enumerated over 150 TCR beta chains as linked to cytomegalovirus.

Of note for this clone: As yet, its antigen is unknown.

Germline CDR1 reads ENHRY; CDR2 reads SYGVKD. V gave up 6 bases and J gave up 3 bases; unmatched junction bases: 4. This CDR3 region has 13 residues. The PCR ran on 60 Vbeta and 13 Jbeta primers. Method: immunoSEQ multiplex PCR; TCRdb's copy keeps in-frame clones and lacks some. The sample has more than 120,000 clones, over 65% seen once; the top ten hold more than 2.5%. Sequenced input: PBMCs. The clonotype originates from a male donor in good health and CMV-seronegative. J is TRBJ1-1 and V is TRBV10-3; 7 nucleotides align to TRBD1. CDR3 sequence: CAIRDRADTEAFF. The CDR3 region has the DNA TGTGCCATCAGAGACAGGGCGGACACTGAAGCTTTCTTT.